This T cell receptor beta chain is drawn from a study of T-cell memory formation after mild COVID-19. Study-wide background: Largely, the TCR clusters proved donor specific.

Germline V gene lookup returns CDR1 DFQATT and CDR2 SNEGSKA (reference sequence). This CDR3 spans 11 amino acids. Trimming took 3 bases from V and 7 from J, leaving 9 bases between them. TCRdb independently ran MiXCR on the 5' RACE reads; one entry per CDR3 protein. Counted here are about 200,000 distinct CDR3 sequences, just over 9.5% occurring once; the ten biggest clones make up around 3.3%. Points from the study as a whole: CD4+ contracting clones were mainly CM and EM; CD8+ ones, EMRA. Day 15 to 85 contractors were CD4/CD8 balanced; later expanders leaned CD4+.

This clonotype has more than one count but fewer than ten. The antigen is not known. The sequencing sample was made of PBMCs or a T cell subset sorted from them (not recorded which). The sequence was obtained from a man aged 18 to 29 who had mild COVID-19 (a few samples of this study predate the infection). Cell type and time point are not known. V and J are TRBV20-1 and TRBJ1-2; D gene uncertain. The CDR3 DNA sequence: TGCAGTGCTAGGCCGTGGTCTGGCTACACCTTC. It codes for CSARPWSGYTF.